This T cell receptor (beta chain) was observed in a study of CD8 T cells in ankylosing spondylitis. Study-level points and caveats: One TCR beta motif, made up of under ten highly homologous variants, appeared characteristic of ankylosing spondylitis blood. From matched ankylosing spondylitis synovial fluid, disease-linked clones were reportedly recovered at significantly enriched levels.

The sample holds a few counts of this clonotype. The antigen is not known. By quantitative 5'-RACE with molecular barcodes, the TCR beta libraries were made. One entry per CDR3 protein results from TCRdb running MiXCR on the 5' RACE reads. The data show roughly 400,000 distinct CDR3 sequences, approximately 20% seen once. CDR3 length: 14 residues. V was clipped by 0 bases and J by 1 base, with 6 bases between them. The V gene's germline CDR1 is MRHNA and CDR2 SNTAGT. This receptor was taken from a male donor with ankylosing spondylitis. Sequencing was done on a sample of blood, either unsorted or a sorted T cell fraction (not recorded which). The J gene is TRBJ2-5, the V gene TRBV6-4, with D possibly called TRBD1 or TRBD2 (5 bases each). The chain's CDR3 is CASSDSRGQETQYF. CDR3 sequence (DNA): TGTGCCAGCAGTGACTCGAGGGGCCAAGAGACCCAGTACTTC.